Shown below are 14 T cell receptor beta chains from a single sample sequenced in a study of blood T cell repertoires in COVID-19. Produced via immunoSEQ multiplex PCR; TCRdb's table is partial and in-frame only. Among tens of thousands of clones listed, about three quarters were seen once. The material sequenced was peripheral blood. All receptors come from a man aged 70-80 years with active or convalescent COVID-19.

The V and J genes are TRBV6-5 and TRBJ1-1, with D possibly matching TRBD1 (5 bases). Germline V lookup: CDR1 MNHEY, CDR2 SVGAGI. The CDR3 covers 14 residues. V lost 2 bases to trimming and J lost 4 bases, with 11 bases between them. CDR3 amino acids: CASSYLARVTEAFF. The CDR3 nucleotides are TGTGCCAGCAGTTACCTGGCCAGGGTCACTGAAGCTTTCTTT.

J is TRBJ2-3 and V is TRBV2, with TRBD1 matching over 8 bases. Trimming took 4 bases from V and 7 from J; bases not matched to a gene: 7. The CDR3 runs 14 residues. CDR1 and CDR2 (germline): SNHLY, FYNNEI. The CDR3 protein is CASSVGTGPNTQYF. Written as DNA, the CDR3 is TGTGCCAGCAGTGTAGGGACAGGCCCTAATACGCAGTATTTT.

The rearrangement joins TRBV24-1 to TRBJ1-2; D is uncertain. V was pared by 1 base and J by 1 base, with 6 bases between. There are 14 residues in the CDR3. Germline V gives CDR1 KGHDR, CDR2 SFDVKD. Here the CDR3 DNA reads TGTGCCACCAGTGATTTTGAGGGTAACTATGGCTACACCTTC. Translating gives CATSDFEGNYGYTF.

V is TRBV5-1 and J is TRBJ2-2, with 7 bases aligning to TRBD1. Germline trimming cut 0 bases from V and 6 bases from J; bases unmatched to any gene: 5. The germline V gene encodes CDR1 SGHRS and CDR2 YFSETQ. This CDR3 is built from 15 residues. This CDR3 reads CASSLGQGRAGELFF. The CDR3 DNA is TGCGCCAGCAGCTTGGGACAGGGTAGGGCCGGGGAGCTGTTTTTT.

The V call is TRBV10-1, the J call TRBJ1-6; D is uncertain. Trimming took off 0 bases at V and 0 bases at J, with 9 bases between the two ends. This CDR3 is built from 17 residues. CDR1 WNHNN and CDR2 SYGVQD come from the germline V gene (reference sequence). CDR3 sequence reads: CASSESGTGSYNSPLHF. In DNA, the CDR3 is TGCGCCAGCAGTGAGTCAGGAACGGGCTCCTATAATTCACCCCTCCACTTT.

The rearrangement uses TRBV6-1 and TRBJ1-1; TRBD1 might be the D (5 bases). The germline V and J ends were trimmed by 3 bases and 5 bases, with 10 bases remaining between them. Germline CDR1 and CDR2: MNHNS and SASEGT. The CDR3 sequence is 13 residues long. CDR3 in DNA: TGTGCCAGCAGTGACCAGGGAGGGACTGAAGCTTTCTTT. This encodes CASSDQGGTEAFF.

The CDR3 sequence: CASSPPVASSYNEQFF. CDR3 nucleotide sequence: TGCGCCAGCAGCCCTCCCGTGGCATCCTCCTACAATGAGCAGTTCTTC. The chain uses TRBV4-1 and TRBJ2-1; no definite D call. Germline loops: CDR1 MGHRA, CDR2 YSYEKL. There are 16 residues in the CDR3. Trimming took off 4 bases at V and 0 bases at J, with 13 bases between the two ends.

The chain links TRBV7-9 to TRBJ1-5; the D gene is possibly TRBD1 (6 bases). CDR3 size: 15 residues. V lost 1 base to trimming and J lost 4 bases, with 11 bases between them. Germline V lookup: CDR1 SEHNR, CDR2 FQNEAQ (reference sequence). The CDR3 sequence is CASSLENTGNQPQHF. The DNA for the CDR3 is TGTGCCAGCAGCTTAGAAAATACAGGGAATCAGCCCCAGCATTTT. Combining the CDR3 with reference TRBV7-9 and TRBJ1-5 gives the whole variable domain DTGVSQNPRHKITKRGQNVTFRCDPISEHNRLYWYRQTLGQGPEFLTYFQNEAQLEKSRLLSDRFSAERPKGSFSTLEIQRTEQGDSAMYLCASSLENTGNQPQHFGDGTRLSIL.

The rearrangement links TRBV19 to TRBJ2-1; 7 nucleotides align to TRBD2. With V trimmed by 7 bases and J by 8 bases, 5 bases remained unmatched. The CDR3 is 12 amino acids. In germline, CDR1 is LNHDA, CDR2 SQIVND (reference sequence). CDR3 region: CASKNGGDEQFF. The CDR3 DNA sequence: TGTGCCAGTAAAAATGGGGGGGATGAGCAGTTCTTC. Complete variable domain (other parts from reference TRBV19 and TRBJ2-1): DGGITQSPKYLFRKEGQNVTLSCEQNLNHDAMYWYRQDPGQGLRLIYYSQIVNDFQKGDIAEGYSVSREKKESFPLTVTSAQKNPTAFYLCASKNGGDEQFFGPGTRLTVL.

CDR3 nucleotides: TGTGCCAATACTCGGATACCGGGACATGAAATTTACGAGCAGTACTTC. As protein: CANTRIPGHEIYEQYF. J is TRBJ2-7 and V is TRBV19; TRBD1 might be the D (6 bases). Trimming removed 10 bases from V and 4 bases from J, with 26 bases in between. Germline values: CDR1 LNHDA, CDR2 SQIVND (reference sequence). The CDR3 sequence is 16 residues long.

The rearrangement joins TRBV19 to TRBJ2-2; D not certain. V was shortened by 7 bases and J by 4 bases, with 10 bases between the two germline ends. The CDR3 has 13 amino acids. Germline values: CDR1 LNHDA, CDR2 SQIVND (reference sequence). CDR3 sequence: CASISRVTGELFF. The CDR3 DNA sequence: TGTGCCAGTATATCTCGTGTCACCGGGGAGCTGTTTTTT. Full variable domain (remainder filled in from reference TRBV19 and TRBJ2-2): DGGITQSPKYLFRKEGQNVTLSCEQNLNHDAMYWYRQDPGQGLRLIYYSQIVNDFQKGDIAEGYSVSREKKESFPLTVTSAQKNPTAFYLCASISRVTGELFFGEGSRLTVL.

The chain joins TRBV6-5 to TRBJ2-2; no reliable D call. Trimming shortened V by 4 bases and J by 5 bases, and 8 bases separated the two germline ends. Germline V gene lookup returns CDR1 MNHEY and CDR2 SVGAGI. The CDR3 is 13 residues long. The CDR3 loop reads CASSFQVTGELFF. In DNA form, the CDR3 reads TGTGCCAGCAGTTTCCAGGTGACCGGGGAGCTGTTTTTT.

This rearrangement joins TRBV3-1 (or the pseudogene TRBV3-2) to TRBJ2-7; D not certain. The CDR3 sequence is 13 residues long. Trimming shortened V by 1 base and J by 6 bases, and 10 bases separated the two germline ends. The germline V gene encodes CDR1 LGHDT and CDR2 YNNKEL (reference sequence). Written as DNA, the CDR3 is TGTGCCAGCAGCCAAGTTTCGGGTGGCGAGCAGTACTTC. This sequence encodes CASSQVSGGEQYF.

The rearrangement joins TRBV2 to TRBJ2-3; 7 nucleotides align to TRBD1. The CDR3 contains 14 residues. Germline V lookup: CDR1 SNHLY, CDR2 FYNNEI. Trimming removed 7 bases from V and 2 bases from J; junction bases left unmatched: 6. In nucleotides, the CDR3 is TGTGCCAGCACCGAAGGGGGCTACACAGATACGCAGTATTTT. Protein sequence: CASTEGGYTDTQYF.